This entry lists 18 T cell receptor beta chains sequenced from one sample in a study of T cell responses to AZD1222 COVID-19 vaccine. Some clones are missing from TCRdb's copy, which holds only in-frame ones; the method was immunoSEQ multiplex PCR. The data contain about 56,000 clones, approximately 80% of them seen just once; the ten biggest clones take up about 5%. The starting material was peripheral blood, obtained 28 days after the second AZD1222 dose. The receptors here all came from an adult who received the AZD1222 COVID-19 vaccine.

The table lists this clone with a count of one. V gene TRBV3-1 (or the pseudogene TRBV3-2) combines with J gene TRBJ1-2; D possibly corresponds to TRBD1 (6 bases). Trimming pared 6 bases from V and 2 bases from J, leaving 19 bases between. This CDR3 is 16 amino acids long. Per the germline V gene, CDR1 is LGHDT and CDR2 is YNNKEL (reference sequence). In nucleotides, the CDR3 is TGTGCCAGCAGTCCATCCCGGGGGGGCCTGAACTATGGCTACACCTTC. Translation gives CASSPSRGGLNYGYTF.

The chain combines TRBV30 with TRBJ1-3; TRBD1 is a possible D gene (5 bases). The CDR3 is made up of 15 amino acids. Germline-derived CDR1 and CDR2 are GTSNPN and SVGIG (reference sequence). The V end was cut by 3 bases, the J end by 2 bases, with 14 bases between. CDR3 amino acids: CAWRGGVGAGNTIYF. CDR3 nucleotide sequence: TGTGCCTGGAGGGGGGGTGTGGGGGCTGGAAACACCATATATTTT.

The sample holds a few counts of this clone. The CDR3 nucleotides read TGTGCCAGCAGCGTAGTGACGGGACGGATCGCCTATGGCTACACCTTC. It is translated as CASSVVTGRIAYGYTF. The rearrangement joins TRBV9 to TRBJ1-2; maybe TRBD1 (5 bases). The CDR3 totals 16 residues. V lost 0 bases, J lost 4 bases, and 16 bases lay in between. Germline V gives CDR1 SGDLS, CDR2 YYNGEE.

The rearrangement links TRBV27 to TRBJ2-1; possibly TRBD1 or TRBD2 for D (5 bases each). Germline values: CDR1 MNHEY, CDR2 SMNVEV (reference sequence). The CDR3 runs 14 residues. The ends were cut back, 2 bases at V and 6 bases at J, with 11 bases in the middle. The CDR3 DNA is TGTGCCAGCAGTTTAATTCGGGACGTCAATGAGCAGTTCTTC. Its protein is CASSLIRDVNEQFF.

DNA for the CDR3: TGTGCCAGTAGTCCCCTCCCGGGTGGGGGTTATAGCAATCAGCCCCAGCATTTT. Translated: CASSPLPGGGYSNQPQHF. V gene TRBV19 combines with J gene TRBJ1-5, with D maybe TRBD1 (5 bases). The CDR3 covers 18 residues. In germline, CDR1 is LNHDA, CDR2 SQIVND (reference sequence). V was trimmed by 5 bases and J by 0 bases, leaving 20 bases between them.

This sequence joins TRBV5-1 and TRBJ1-6, with 7 positions matching TRBD1. Trimming cost V 0 bases and J 5 bases; bases outside gene matches: 5. This CDR3 comprises 16 residues. Germline lookup yields CDR1 SGHRS and CDR2 YFSETQ. The DNA of the CDR3 is TGCGCCAGCAGCTTGGGTCAAGGGGGCAATAATTCACCCCTCCACTTT. Protein: CASSLGQGGNNSPLHF.

This clone appeared a single time. The rearrangement links TRBV6-5 to TRBJ2-5; 7 bases map to TRBD1. The V segment lost 11 bases and the J segment 2 bases; nucleotides outside the gene matches: 11. From germline, CDR1 is MNHEY and CDR2 SVGAGI. CDR3 length: 14 amino acids. CDR3 sequence: CAASGGQVQETQYF. CDR3 nucleotide sequence: TGTGCCGCATCCGGAGGACAGGTACAAGAGACCCAGTACTTC.

The CDR3 sequence: CASSSTVNQPQHF. The CDR3 DNA is TGTGCCAGTAGTTCGACAGTCAATCAGCCCCAGCATTTT. V and J are TRBV19 and TRBJ1-5, with D possibly matching TRBD1 (5 bases). From germline, CDR1 is LNHDA and CDR2 SQIVND (reference sequence). This CDR3 comprises 13 residues. Trimming removed 5 bases from V and 3 bases from J, with 8 bases in between.

The chain couples TRBV14 to TRBJ2-2; D uncertain. CDR1 SGHDN and CDR2 FVKESK come from the germline V gene. Trimming took off 2 bases at V and 4 bases at J, with 5 bases between the two ends. The CDR3 consists of 13 residues. CDR3 DNA sequence: TGTGCCAGCAGCCAACAGTTCACCGGGGAGCTGTTTTTT. Its protein is CASSQQFTGELFF.

This chain connects TRBV7-2 to TRBJ1-2; D is uncertain. Germline V gene lookup returns CDR1 SGHTA and CDR2 FQGNSA. The CDR3 has 13 residues. Trimming pared 1 base from V and 5 bases from J, leaving 8 bases between. CDR3 protein: CASSLEVQYGYTF. The CDR3 coding sequence is TGTGCCAGCAGCTTAGAAGTTCAGTATGGCTACACCTTC.

The J gene is TRBJ2-1, the V gene TRBV24-1, with 13 bases aligning to TRBD2. The CDR3 sequence is 18 residues long. V gave up 6 bases and J gave up 1 base; unmatched junction bases: 8. Germline V gene lookup returns CDR1 KGHDR and CDR2 SFDVKD. The CDR3 region has the DNA TGTGCCACCAGTAGCAGGACTAGCGGGAGTAGGTCCTACAATGAGCAGTTCTTC. Its protein is CATSSRTSGSRSYNEQFF.

J is TRBJ2-5 and V is TRBV10-2, with unresolved D. CDR3 length: 13 residues. The V end lost 4 bases, the J end lost 1 base, and 7 bases lay between the germline ends. The germline V gene has CDR1 WSHSY and CDR2 SAAADI. CDR3 region: CASSAQFQETQYF. The CDR3 DNA reads as TGCGCCAGCAGTGCCCAGTTCCAAGAGACCCAGTACTTC.

This chain joins TRBV15 and TRBJ2-5; D remains ambiguous. CDR3 length equals 12 residues. From germline, CDR1 is LNHNV and CDR2 YYDKDF (reference sequence). The V end was cut by 8 bases, the J end by 5 bases, with 12 bases between. CDR3 sequence: CATSAVRETQYF. The CDR3 nucleotides read TGTGCCACCTCTGCCGTTAGGGAGACCCAGTACTTC.

Notes on this clone: Other DNA sequences in this sample translate to the same CDR3. This chain links TRBV3-1 (or the pseudogene TRBV3-2) with TRBJ1-3; D may be TRBD1 (6 bases). Per germline, CDR1 LGHDT and CDR2 YNNKEL (reference sequence). V gave up 3 bases and J gave up 1 base, with 10 bases separating them. The CDR3 spans 15 residues. CDR3 bases: TGTGCCAGCAGCCATCGGACAGCTTCTGGAAACACCATATATTTT. This codes for CASSHRTASGNTIYF.

The V and J genes are TRBV6-5 and TRBJ1-5, with D possibly matching TRBD1 (5 bases). Per the germline V gene, CDR1 is MNHEY and CDR2 is SVGAGI. The V end lost 6 bases, the J end lost 4 bases, and 13 bases lay between the germline ends. The CDR3 has 14 amino acids. CDR3 nucleotides: TGTGCCAGCAGGCGGGGCAGCTCGAATCAGCCCCAGCATTTT. Translating it yields CASRRGSSNQPQHF.

This clone came up once. V usage is TRBV19 and J usage is TRBJ2-7, with 7 bases fitting TRBD2. Germline V CDR1 and CDR2: LNHDA, SQIVND (reference sequence). Trimming at V came to 5 bases and at J to 2 bases, leaving 9 bases not matched to a gene. The CDR3 spans 15 residues. The CDR3 sequence is CASSPESGTPYEQYF. Here the CDR3 DNA reads TGTGCCAGTAGTCCAGAAAGCGGGACCCCCTACGAGCAGTACTTC.

The gene calls are TRBV7-8 and TRBJ2-7, with D uncertain. Trimming took 2 bases from V and 6 from J, leaving 11 bases between them. Germline V lookup: CDR1 SGHVS, CDR2 FQNEAQ. CDR3 length: 13 residues. The CDR3 loop is CASSLTMPGEQYV. The CDR3 coding sequence is TGTGCCAGCAGCTTAACTATGCCGGGCGAGCAGTACGTC.

The V call is TRBV28, the J call TRBJ2-3; 10 nucleotides align to TRBD2. The J segment lost 4 bases and the V segment lost 5 bases, leaving 3 bases of the junction unmatched. The germline V gene encodes CDR1 MDHEN and CDR2 SYDVKM. This CDR3 spans 14 amino acids. The CDR3 DNA sequence: TGTGCCAGCAGTAAGCGGGGGGGCTCAGATACGCAGTATTTT. It encodes CASSKRGGSDTQYF.